These 4 T cell receptor beta chains were all obtained from the same sample, sequenced in a study of OX40 agonist ivuxolimab in advanced cancers. Clones were sequenced by immunoSEQ multiplex PCR, and TCRdb holds only the in-frame ones, with some missing. The sample lists about 19,000 clones, 65% to 70% occurring once. The sample consisted of CD4+ or CD8+ T cells sorted from blood, taken in a trial of the OX40 agonist ivuxolimab. Receptors originate from an adult with an advanced solid tumor such as melanoma, head and neck, liver or kidney cancer.

This chain uses TRBV6-6 with TRBJ2-3, with D possibly TRBD2 on 6 matching bases. Germline-derived CDR1 and CDR2 are MNHNY and SVGAGI (reference sequence). The CDR3 covers 15 residues. The V and J ends lost 5 bases and 0 bases respectively, with 12 bases between them. The CDR3 reads CASSQLSGSTDTQYF. The CDR3 DNA follows: TGTGCCAGCAGTCAACTTAGCGGTAGCACAGATACGCAGTATTTT.

The CDR3 protein is CASSSPPGTGKETQYF. DNA for the CDR3: TGTGCCAGCAGCTCCCCCCCCGGGACAGGGAAAGAGACCCAGTACTTC. This chain uses TRBV7-9 with TRBJ2-5, with 9 bases fitting TRBD1. Trimming cost V 4 bases and J 3 bases; bases outside gene matches: 9. CDR3 length: 16 amino acids. Germline CDR1 is SEHNR and CDR2 is FQNEAQ (reference sequence).

This rearrangement joins TRBV6-5 to TRBJ1-1; unclear D gene. CDR1 and CDR2 from the germline V gene are MNHEY and SVGAGI. V was pared by 2 bases and J by 1 base, with 11 bases between. The CDR3 has 15 amino acids. In DNA form, the CDR3 reads TGTGCCAGCAGTTACGGACCCTGGAGGAACACTGAAGCTTTCTTT. It encodes CASSYGPWRNTEAFF.

This sequence joins TRBV19 and TRBJ1-5; tentatively, D is TRBD1 (6 bases). This CDR3 spans 16 amino acids. Trimming took off 2 bases at V and 1 base at J, with 12 bases between the two ends. CDR1 LNHDA and CDR2 SQIVND come from the germline V gene (reference sequence). In DNA, the CDR3 is TGTGCCAGTAGTATACTTACCCAGGGGAGCAATCAGCCCCAGCATTTT. The encoded protein is CASSILTQGSNQPQHF.